Listed below are T cell receptor beta chains from one sample, sequenced in a study of blood T cell repertoires in COVID-19. Assay used: immunoSEQ multiplex PCR; TCRdb lists only in-frame clones, some missing. Seen here are some 260,000 clones, 75% to 95% observed once, and the top ten hold over 1.5%. Material: PBMCs or T cells enriched from blood (not recorded which). Receptor source: a woman aged 18-29 years who had recovered from COVID-19. CDR3s include the opening cysteine and the closing phenylalanine or tryptophan. The D gene is left open where the match is weak. Rows may omit the clone size; those that give it use once, few, many or a size class.

CDR3aa: CASSKGTGRNTEAFF
CDR3nt: TGTGCCAGCAGCAAAGGGACAGGGCGGAACACTGAAGCTTTCTTT
abundance: -
j_gene: TRBJ1-1
d_gene: TRBD1
v_gene: TRBV7-3

CDR3aa: CASSLQGEQYF
CDR3nt: TGTGCCAGCAGCTTACAGGGGGAGCAGTACTTC
abundance: -
j_gene: TRBJ2-7
d_gene: TRBD1
v_gene: TRBV5-4

CDR3aa: CSVPSAGLYGYTF
CDR3nt: TGCAGCGTTCCTTCGGCAGGGCTGTATGGCTACACCTTC
abundance: -
j_gene: TRBJ1-2
d_gene: -
v_gene: TRBV29-1

CDR3aa: CASSAHRDRVWVYEQYF
CDR3nt: TGTGCCAGCAGCGCCCACCGGGACAGGGTTTGGGTCTACGAGCAGTACTTC
abundance: -
j_gene: TRBJ2-7
d_gene: TRBD1
v_gene: TRBV9

CDR3aa: CASSEGGQGTPEAFF
CDR3nt: TGTGCCAGCAGTGAAGGGGGTCAGGGAACCCCTGAAGCTTTCTTT
abundance: -
j_gene: TRBJ1-1
d_gene: -
v_gene: TRBV2

CDR3aa: CASSTRLAGGPSTDTQYF
CDR3nt: TGCGCCAGCAGCACTAGACTAGCGGGGGGGCCGAGCACAGATACGCAGTATTTT
abundance: -
j_gene: TRBJ2-3
d_gene: TRBD2
v_gene: TRBV5-1

CDR3aa: CASSVGTGLDEQYF
CDR3nt: TGTGCCAGCAGTGTCGGGACAGGGCTCGACGAGCAGTACTTC
abundance: -
j_gene: TRBJ2-7
d_gene: TRBD1
v_gene: TRBV2

CDR3aa: CASSVNGLLNTEAFF
CDR3nt: TGTGCCAGCAGTGTCAACGGACTCCTGAACACTGAAGCTTTCTTT
abundance: -
j_gene: TRBJ1-1
d_gene: -
v_gene: TRBV28

CDR3aa: CASSVQTGGAYGYTF
CDR3nt: TGTGCCAGCTCCGTTCAGACAGGGGGGGCCTATGGCTACACCTTC
abundance: -
j_gene: TRBJ1-2
d_gene: TRBD1
v_gene: TRBV18

CDR3aa: CASTWGRGSATNEKLFF
CDR3nt: TGTGCCAGCACCTGGGGCAGGGGGTCAGCAACTAATGAAAAACTGTTTTTT
abundance: -
j_gene: TRBJ1-4
d_gene: TRBD1
v_gene: TRBV28

CDR3aa: CASRAGRGLRTDTQYF
CDR3nt: TGCGCCAGCAGAGCGGGGCGGGGGCTACGCACAGATACGCAGTATTTT
abundance: -
j_gene: TRBJ2-3
d_gene: -
v_gene: TRBV5-1

CDR3aa: CATSREGAGADNQPQHF
CDR3nt: TGTGCCACCAGCAGAGAGGGTGCGGGGGCAGACAATCAGCCCCAGCATTTT
abundance: -
j_gene: TRBJ1-5
d_gene: -
v_gene: TRBV15

CDR3aa: CSVEDGGGYTF
CDR3nt: TGCAGCGTTGAAGATGGCGGTGGCTACACCTTC
abundance: -
j_gene: TRBJ1-2
d_gene: -
v_gene: TRBV29-1

CDR3aa: CASSKQGRDEQFF
CDR3nt: TGTGCCAGCAGCAAACAGGGTCGTGATGAGCAGTTCTTC
abundance: -
j_gene: TRBJ2-1
d_gene: -
v_gene: TRBV7-3

CDR3aa: CASRILAGAPGTQYF
CDR3nt: TGTGCCAGCAGAATACTAGCGGGGGCCCCCGGTACGCAGTATTTT
abundance: -
j_gene: TRBJ2-3
d_gene: TRBD2
v_gene: TRBV7-2

CDR3aa: CASSDSGVLDTQYF
CDR3nt: TGCGCCAGCAGCGACTCCGGTGTTTTAGATACGCAGTATTTT
abundance: -
j_gene: TRBJ2-3
d_gene: -
v_gene: TRBV5-1

CDR3aa: CASSQRDSPSHQPQHF
CDR3nt: TGCGCCAGCAGCCAGAGGGACAGCCCGAGCCATCAGCCCCAGCATTTT
abundance: -
j_gene: TRBJ1-5
d_gene: TRBD1
v_gene: TRBV4-1

CDR3aa: CASSASSGANVLTF
CDR3nt: TGTGCCAGCAGTGCCAGCTCTGGGGCCAACGTCCTGACTTTC
abundance: -
j_gene: TRBJ2-6
d_gene: -
v_gene: TRBV6-4

CDR3aa: CSASGQVGTEAFF
CDR3nt: TGCAGTGCCAGTGGACAGGTCGGCACTGAAGCTTTCTTT
abundance: few
j_gene: TRBJ1-1
d_gene: TRBD1
v_gene: TRBV20-1

CDR3aa: CASSKTGYSNQPQHF
CDR3nt: TGTGCCAGCAGCAAAACAGGATATAGCAATCAGCCCCAGCATTTT
abundance: -
j_gene: TRBJ1-5
d_gene: -
v_gene: TRBV7-8

CDR3aa: CASSLMVGTRSYNEQFF
CDR3nt: TGTGCCAGCAGCTTAATGGTCGGGACTCGCTCCTACAATGAGCAGTTCTTC
abundance: -
j_gene: TRBJ2-1
d_gene: -
v_gene: TRBV7-6

CDR3aa: CASSHRLVDYGYTF
CDR3nt: TGTGCCAGCAGTCACAGGCTTGTGGACTATGGCTACACCTTC
abundance: -
j_gene: TRBJ1-2
d_gene: -
v_gene: TRBV14

CDR3aa: CASSATNYGYTF
CDR3nt: TGTGCCAGCAGTGCTACTAACTATGGCTACACCTTC
abundance: -
j_gene: TRBJ1-2
d_gene: -
v_gene: TRBV2

CDR3aa: CASRGGANYGYTF
CDR3nt: TGTGCCAGTAGGGGAGGGGCTAACTATGGCTACACCTTC
abundance: -
j_gene: TRBJ1-2
d_gene: -
v_gene: TRBV19

CDR3aa: CASSGTRANYGYTF
CDR3nt: TGCGCCAGCAGCGGAACTAGAGCTAACTATGGCTACACCTTC
abundance: -
j_gene: TRBJ1-2
d_gene: -
v_gene: TRBV4-1

CDR3aa: CASSIIARANYGYTF
CDR3nt: TGTGCCAGTAGTATAATCGCCCGGGCTAACTATGGCTACACCTTC
abundance: -
j_gene: TRBJ1-2
d_gene: -
v_gene: TRBV19

CDR3aa: CASSLRQGQGEQYF
CDR3nt: TGCGCCAGCAGCCTCCGACAGGGACAGGGGGAGCAGTACTTC
abundance: -
j_gene: TRBJ2-7
d_gene: TRBD1
v_gene: TRBV5-1

CDR3aa: CASSSRAGENTEAFF
CDR3nt: TGTGCCAGCAGCTCACGCGCAGGGGAGAACACTGAAGCTTTCTTT
abundance: -
j_gene: TRBJ1-1
d_gene: -
v_gene: TRBV7-9

CDR3aa: CASMQDSIAGNTIYF
CDR3nt: TGTGCCAGTATGCAGGACAGTATCGCTGGAAACACCATATATTTT
abundance: -
j_gene: TRBJ1-3
d_gene: -
v_gene: TRBV19